These 9 T cell receptor beta chains were sequenced from one sample in a study of response to subunit inactivated influenza vaccine (dated by TCRdb to the late 2010s). The library was generated by RT-PCR. Instrument used: Illumina HiSeq 2500. In TCRdb, the public reads were trimmed at Q25 with fastp and aligned with MiXCR, with productive beta chains retained. Identical CDR3 protein sequences are pooled into one entry, listed with their most common genes and DNA. The sample data list roughly 620,000 distinct CDR3 sequences, and 11% of these were observed just once. 9.5% to 11% of the sample comes from the top ten. These records were also assigned to another study, of T cells expressing NK-cell markers. As noted in the second study: TCR beta cDNA libraries were made by 5'RACE template switching that added a universal primer site and unique molecular identifiers.

Here the sequenced sample was PBMCs from blood, taken on the day of vaccination. These receptors were collected from a man aged 50 to 59 who received an inactivated influenza vaccine. Donor details come from another sample of the same person, matched by shared clones.

This clonotype has only a few counts. J is TRBJ2-7 and V is TRBV20-1, with 7 positions matching TRBD1. Germline CDR1 is DFQATT and CDR2 is SNEGSKA (reference sequence). With 7 bases clipped from V and 2 bases from J, the junction kept 5 bases outside the gene matches. This CDR3 comprises 12 residues. CDR3 nucleotides: TGCAGTGTAACCGGGACAGCCTACGAGCAGTACTTC. Its translation: CSVTGTAYEQYF.

This clonotype was counted only a few times. The rearrangement joins TRBV5-1 to TRBJ2-3; D gene ambiguous. Trimming shortened V by 1 base and J by 2 bases, and 8 bases separated the two germline ends. CDR1 is SGHRS, CDR2 YFSETQ, per germline. The CDR3 consists of 14 residues. The CDR3 here is CASSLTGPTDTQYF. As DNA, the CDR3 is TGCGCCAGCAGCTTGACCGGGCCCACAGATACGCAGTATTTT.

Only a few counts were recorded for this clonotype. The rearrangement joins TRBV7-2 to TRBJ2-1; 7 bases fit TRBD1. The CDR3 length is 15 residues. CDR1 and CDR2 (germline): SGHTA, FQGNSA. Germline trimming cut 1 base from V and 3 bases from J; bases unmatched to any gene: 3. The CDR3 is CASSLGGQNYNEQFF. The CDR3 DNA reads TGTGCCAGCAGCTTAGGGGGACAGAACTACAATGAGCAGTTCTTC.

J is TRBJ1-6 and V is TRBV5-1; tentative D call: TRBD1 (6 bases). Looked up from germline, CDR1 is SGHRS and CDR2 is YFSETQ. The CDR3 length is 15 residues. Trimming stripped 0 bases from V and 8 bases from J, with 12 bases between. CDR3 in DNA: TGCGCCAGCAGCTTGGTGACAGGTTTTTATTCACCCCTCCACTTT. It yields the protein CASSLVTGFYSPLHF.

J is TRBJ2-6 and V is TRBV24-1; no clear D. V was cut by 4 bases and J by 0 bases, with 12 bases left in between. This CDR3 spans 17 amino acids. Germline V gene lookup returns CDR1 KGHDR and CDR2 SFDVKD. The CDR3 DNA reads as TGTGCCACCAGTGACCCTCCTCATCGCTCTGGGGCCAACGTCCTGACTTTC. This encodes CATSDPPHRSGANVLTF.

The genes are TRBV20-1 and TRBJ1-2, with D perhaps matching TRBD1 (6 bases). V dropped 5 bases and J dropped 5 bases, with 15 bases sitting between them. Germline-derived CDR1 and CDR2 are DFQATT and SNEGSKA (reference sequence). The CDR3 sequence is 13 residues long. CDR3 in DNA: TGCAGTGCTGGACAACAGGGCGGATATGGCTACACCTTC. It is translated as CSAGQQGGYGYTF.

The CDR3 region is CASSLLLGLNGYTF. In nucleotides, the CDR3 is TGTGCCAGCAGCTTACTTTTAGGGCTCAATGGCTACACCTTC. V usage is TRBV7-9 and J usage is TRBJ1-2, with D hard to call. The germline gives CDR1 SEHNR, CDR2 FQNEAQ (reference sequence). V was cut by 2 bases and J by 6 bases, with 13 bases left in between. The CDR3 has 14 residues. The full variable domain, with the rest looked up from reference TRBV7-9 and TRBJ1-2, is DTGVSQNPRHKITKRGQNVTFRCDPISEHNRLYWYRQTLGQGPEFLTYFQNEAQLEKSRLLSDRFSAERPKGSFSTLEIQRTEQGDSAMYLCASSLLLGLNGYTFGSGTRLTVV.

This chain connects TRBV20-1 to TRBJ2-2; 8 bases map to TRBD2. Unmatched junction bases numbered 11, after V lost 0 bases and J lost 5 bases. The CDR3 totals 17 residues. Per the germline V gene, CDR1 is DFQATT and CDR2 is SNEGSKA (reference sequence). The CDR3 sequence is CSARDVRGGRNTGELFF. CDR3 coding DNA: TGCAGTGCTAGAGATGTTAGGGGCGGGAGGAATACCGGGGAGCTGTTTTTT.

V usage is TRBV4-3 and J usage is TRBJ2-1; 8 bases fit TRBD2. The CDR3 contains 16 residues. V dropped 6 bases and J dropped 4; count of bases not matched to a gene: 11. CDR1 LGHNA and CDR2 YSLEER come from the germline V gene. CDR3 in DNA: TGCGCCAGCAGTCGACGTATTAGCGGGACTTACAATGAGCAGTTCTTC. This codes for CASSRRISGTYNEQFF.